What follows are 2 T cell receptor beta chains derived from one specimen sequenced in a study of T cell repertoires in cytomegalovirus infection. TCRdb reprocessed the reads via MiXCR and lists one record per CDR3 protein. The sample holds tens of thousands of distinct CDR3 sequences, approximately 20% seen once. No antigen is known for these receptors. The sample consisted of CD8+ T cells from cultured PBMCs, taken from culture after CMV antigen stimulation. These receptor sequences come from a human donor in good health (CMV status not recorded). Some clones in this sample may be carry-over from other donors' samples.

The V and J genes are TRBV12-3 or TRBV12-4 and TRBJ1-4; TRBD1 might be the D (6 bases). V was cut by 7 bases and J by 8 bases, with 26 bases left in between. This CDR3 comprises 17 residues. In DNA form, the CDR3 reads TGTGCCAGCACACAACCCGATTCAGACAGGTCGGGGGAAAAACTGTTTTTT. Amino acids: CASTQPDSDRSGEKLFF.

The V gene is TRBV11-2, the J gene TRBJ2-4; D is uncertain. The V gene lost 7 bases and the J gene lost 0 bases, with 16 bases spanning the gap. The CDR3 spans 16 residues. CDR1 and CDR2 (germline): SGHAT, FQNNGV. The CDR3 DNA reads TGTGCCAGCAATATCGGTCGTGGGCTAGCCAAAAACATTCAGTACTTC. This sequence encodes CASNIGRGLAKNIQYF.